The 5 T cell receptor beta chains presented below share a single source sample, sequenced in a study of blood T cells in healthy people across ages (dated by TCRdb to the mid-2010s). Libraries came from 5' RACE. A second PCR of roughly 6 to 11 cycles was run with a J-beta primer mix and a sample-barcoded 5' primer. TCRdb reworked the public reads: Q25 trimming with fastp, MiXCR clone assembly, productive beta chains retained. Each entry merges the rows of one CDR3 protein and shows their most common DNA and genes. For this sample the table gives around 2 million distinct CDR3 sequences, of which roughly 43% were detected only once. The ten most abundant clones make up 23% of the sample. Material: blood. Receptor source: a human donor in good health.

This rearrangement joins TRBV5-1 to TRBJ2-7; D uncertain. Trimming left V 4 bases short and J 2 bases short, with 16 bases between. CDR1 and CDR2 (germline): SGHRS, YFSETQ. The CDR3 extends over 15 amino acids. Here the CDR3 reads CASSDTGGATYEQYF. CDR3 sequence (DNA): TGCGCCAGCAGCGATACGGGTGGAGCAACCTACGAGCAGTACTTC.

This clonotype came up a few times. V usage is TRBV4-2 and J usage is TRBJ2-1; D uncertain. The CDR3 runs 17 residues. V lost 0 bases to trimming and J lost 2 bases, with 14 bases between them. Germline V gene lookup returns CDR1 LGHNA and CDR2 YNFKEQ. CDR3: CASSQDLQPSTYNEQFF. CDR3 coding DNA: TGTGCCAGCAGCCAAGATTTGCAGCCATCGACCTACAATGAGCAGTTCTTC.

This chain joins TRBV12-3 or TRBV12-4 and TRBJ1-5; 10 bases fit TRBD1. Germline trimming cut 6 bases from V and 2 bases from J; bases unmatched to any gene: 7. CDR3 size: 16 residues. Written as DNA, the CDR3 is TGTGCCAGCAGCCGACAGGGGGCGCAAGGCAATCAGCCCCAGCATTTT. Its translation: CASSRQGAQGNQPQHF.

The J gene is TRBJ1-1, the V gene TRBV5-5; D ambiguous. CDR3 length: 13 amino acids. Germline CDR1 SGHKS, CDR2 YYEKEE (reference sequence). Between the trimmed V and J ends, which lost 5 bases and 3 bases, there was a span of 11 bases. CDR3 DNA: TGTGCCAGCAGGCCGGTCGGGGACACTGAAGCTTTCTTT. Translation gives CASRPVGDTEAFF.

The chain employs TRBV5-1 and TRBJ2-2; 7 nucleotides line up with TRBD1. Germline V gives CDR1 SGHRS, CDR2 YFSETQ. The length of the CDR3 is 17 residues. V dropped 4 bases and J dropped 1; count of bases not matched to a gene: 10. CDR3 bases: TGCGCCAGCAGCCTCAATCCCGGGACAGTGAACACCGGGGAGCTGTTTTTT. Translated: CASSLNPGTVNTGELFF.